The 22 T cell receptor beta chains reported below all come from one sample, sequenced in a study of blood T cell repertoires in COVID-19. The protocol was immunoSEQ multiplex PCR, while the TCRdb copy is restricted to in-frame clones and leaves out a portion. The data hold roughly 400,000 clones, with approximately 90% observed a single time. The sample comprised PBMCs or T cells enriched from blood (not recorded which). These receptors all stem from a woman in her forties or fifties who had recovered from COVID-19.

The CDR3 reads CAISESRGTSGRSTDTQYF. For the CDR3, the DNA is TGTGCCATCAGTGAGTCACGGGGGACTAGCGGGAGGAGCACAGATACGCAGTATTTT. The chain joins TRBV10-3 to TRBJ2-3; 15 nucleotides align to TRBD2. The trim removed 0 bases at V and 0 bases at J, leaving 4 bases unmatched. CDR3 length: 19 residues. In germline, CDR1 is ENHRY, CDR2 SYGVKD.

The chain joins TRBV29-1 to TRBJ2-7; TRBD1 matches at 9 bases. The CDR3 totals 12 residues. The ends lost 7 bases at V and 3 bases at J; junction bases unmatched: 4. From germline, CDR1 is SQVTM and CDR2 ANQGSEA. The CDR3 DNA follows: TGCAGCGCCTGGACAGGGGACTACGAGCAGTACTTC. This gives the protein CSAWTGDYEQYF.

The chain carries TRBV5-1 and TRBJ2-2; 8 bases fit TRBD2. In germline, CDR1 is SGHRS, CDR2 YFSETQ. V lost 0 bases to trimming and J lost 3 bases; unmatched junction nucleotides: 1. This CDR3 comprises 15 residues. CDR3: CASSLGGGHTGELFF. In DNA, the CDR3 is TGCGCCAGCAGCTTGGGCGGGGGGCACACCGGGGAGCTGTTTTTT.

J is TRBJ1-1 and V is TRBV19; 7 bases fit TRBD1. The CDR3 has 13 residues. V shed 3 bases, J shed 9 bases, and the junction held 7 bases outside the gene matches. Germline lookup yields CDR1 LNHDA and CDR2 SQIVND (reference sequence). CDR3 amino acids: CASSIPGGKKAFF. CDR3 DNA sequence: TGTGCCAGTAGTATCCCAGGGGGAAAGAAAGCTTTCTTT.

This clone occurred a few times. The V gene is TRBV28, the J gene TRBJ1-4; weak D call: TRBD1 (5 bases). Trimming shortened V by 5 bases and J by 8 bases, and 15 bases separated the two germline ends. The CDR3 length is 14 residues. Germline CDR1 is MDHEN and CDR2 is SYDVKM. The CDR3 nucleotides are TGTGCCAGCAGTGAGTTCGGGGACTACGAAAAACTGTTTTTT. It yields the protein CASSEFGDYEKLFF.

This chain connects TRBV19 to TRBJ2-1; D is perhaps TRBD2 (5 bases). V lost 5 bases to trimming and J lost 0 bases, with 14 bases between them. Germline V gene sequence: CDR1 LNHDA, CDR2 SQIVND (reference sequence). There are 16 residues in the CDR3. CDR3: CASSSSGMSSYNEQFF. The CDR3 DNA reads TGTGCCAGTAGTTCGTCGGGGATGAGCTCCTACAATGAGCAGTTCTTC. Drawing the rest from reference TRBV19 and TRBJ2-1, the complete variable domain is DGGITQSPKYLFRKEGQNVTLSCEQNLNHDAMYWYRQDPGQGLRLIYYSQIVNDFQKGDIAEGYSVSREKKESFPLTVTSAQKNPTAFYLCASSSSGMSSYNEQFFGPGTRLTVL.

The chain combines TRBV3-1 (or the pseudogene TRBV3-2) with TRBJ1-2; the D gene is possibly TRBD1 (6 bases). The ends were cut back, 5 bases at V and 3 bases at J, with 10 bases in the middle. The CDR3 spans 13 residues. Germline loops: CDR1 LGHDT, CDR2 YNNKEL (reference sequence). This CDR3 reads CASSATGYYGYTF. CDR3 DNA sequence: TGTGCCAGCAGCGCAACAGGGTACTATGGCTACACCTTC.

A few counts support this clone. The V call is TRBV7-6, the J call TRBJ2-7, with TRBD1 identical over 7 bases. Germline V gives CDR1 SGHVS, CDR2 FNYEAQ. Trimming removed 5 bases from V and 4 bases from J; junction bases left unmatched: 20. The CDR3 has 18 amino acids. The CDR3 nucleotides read TGTGCCAGCAGCCTTAACCCCGGGACAGCGGAAATTTTTTACGAGCAGTACTTC. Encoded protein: CASSLNPGTAEIFYEQYF.

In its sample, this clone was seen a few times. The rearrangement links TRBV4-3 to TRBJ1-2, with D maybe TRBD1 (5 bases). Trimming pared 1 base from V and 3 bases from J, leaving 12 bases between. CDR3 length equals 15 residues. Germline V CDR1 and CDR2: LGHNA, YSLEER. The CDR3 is CASSQGWVGDYGYTF. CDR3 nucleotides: TGCGCCAGCAGCCAAGGGTGGGTAGGGGACTATGGCTACACCTTC.

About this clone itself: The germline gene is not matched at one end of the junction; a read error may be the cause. The CDR3 bases are TGTGCTAGCAGCCCAACTAGCGGGGGGGGTGATGAGCAGTTCTTC. Translation gives CASSPTSGGGDEQFF. The V and J genes are TRBV7-7 and TRBJ2-1; 13 bases line up with TRBD2. CDR3 size: 15 residues. Germline CDR1 reads SSHAT; CDR2 reads FNYEAQ (reference sequence).

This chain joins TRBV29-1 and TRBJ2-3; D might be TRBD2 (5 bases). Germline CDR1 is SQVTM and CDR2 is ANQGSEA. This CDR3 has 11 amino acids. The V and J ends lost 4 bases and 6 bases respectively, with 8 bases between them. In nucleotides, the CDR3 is TGCAGCGTTGGGAGGCCCGATACGCAGTATTTT. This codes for CSVGRPDTQYF.

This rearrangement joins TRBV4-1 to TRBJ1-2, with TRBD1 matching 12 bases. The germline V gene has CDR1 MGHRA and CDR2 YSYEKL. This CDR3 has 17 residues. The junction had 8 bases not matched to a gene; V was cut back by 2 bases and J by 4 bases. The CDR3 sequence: CASSQQPGQGAGYGYTF. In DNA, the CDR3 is TGCGCCAGCAGCCAACAACCGGGACAGGGGGCTGGCTATGGCTACACCTTC.

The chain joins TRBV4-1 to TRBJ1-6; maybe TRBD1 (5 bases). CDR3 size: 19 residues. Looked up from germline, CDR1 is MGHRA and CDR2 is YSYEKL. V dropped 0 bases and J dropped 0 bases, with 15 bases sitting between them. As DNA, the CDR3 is TGCGCCAGCAGCCAAGATGATCTTCGGGGGAGCTCCTATAATTCACCCCTCCACTTT. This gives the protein CASSQDDLRGSSYNSPLHF.

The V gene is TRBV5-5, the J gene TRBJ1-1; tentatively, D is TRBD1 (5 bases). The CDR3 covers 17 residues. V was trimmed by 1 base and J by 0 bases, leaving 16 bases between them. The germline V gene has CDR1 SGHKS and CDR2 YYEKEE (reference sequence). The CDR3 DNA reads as TGTGCCAGCAGCTTGCCCGACAGCACATACATGAACACTGAAGCTTTCTTT. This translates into CASSLPDSTYMNTEAFF.

CDR3 DNA sequence: TGCGCCAGCAGCTTGGCCGCGCAGGGGGCGTTAAGGGGCTACACCTTC. This gives the protein CASSLAAQGALRGYTF. This chain uses TRBV5-1 with TRBJ1-2; TRBD1 agrees at 8 bases. V lost 0 bases and J lost 8; bases outside the gene matches: 12. Per germline, CDR1 SGHRS and CDR2 YFSETQ. The CDR3 covers 16 residues.

The CDR3 reads CASSPTQGGQNTEAFF. The CDR3 DNA reads TGTGCCAGCAGCCCCACCCAGGGAGGACAGAACACTGAAGCTTTCTTT. This chain links TRBV3-1 (or the pseudogene TRBV3-2) with TRBJ1-1, with TRBD1 as a possible D gene (5 bases). Germline V gives CDR1 LGHDT, CDR2 YNNKEL (reference sequence). This CDR3 has 16 amino acids. Trimming stripped 4 bases from V and 1 base from J, with 16 bases between.

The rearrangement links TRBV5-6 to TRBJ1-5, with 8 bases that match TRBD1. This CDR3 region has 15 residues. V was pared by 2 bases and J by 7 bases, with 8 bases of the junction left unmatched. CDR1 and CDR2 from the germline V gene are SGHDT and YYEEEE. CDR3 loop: CASSFQQGGNQPQHF. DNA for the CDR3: TGTGCCAGCAGCTTTCAACAGGGGGGGAACCAGCCCCAGCATTTT.

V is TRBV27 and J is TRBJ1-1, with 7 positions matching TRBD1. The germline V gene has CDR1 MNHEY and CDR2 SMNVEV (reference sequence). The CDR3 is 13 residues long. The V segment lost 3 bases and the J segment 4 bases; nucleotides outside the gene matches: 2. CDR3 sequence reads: CASSFGTVTEAFF. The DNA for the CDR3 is TGTGCCAGCAGTTTCGGGACAGTCACTGAAGCTTTCTTT.

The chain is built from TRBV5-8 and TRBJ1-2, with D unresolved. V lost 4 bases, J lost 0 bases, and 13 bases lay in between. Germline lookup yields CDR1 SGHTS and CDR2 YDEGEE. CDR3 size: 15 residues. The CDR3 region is CASSNGLYSNYGYTF. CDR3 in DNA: TGTGCCAGCAGCAACGGACTCTATTCTAACTATGGCTACACCTTC.

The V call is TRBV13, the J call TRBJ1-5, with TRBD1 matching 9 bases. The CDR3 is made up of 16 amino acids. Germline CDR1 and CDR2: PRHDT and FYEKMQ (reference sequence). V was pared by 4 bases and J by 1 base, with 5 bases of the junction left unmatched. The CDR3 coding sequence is TGTGCCAGCAGCTATGGGACAGGGACCAGCAATCAGCCCCAGCATTTT. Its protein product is CASSYGTGTSNQPQHF.

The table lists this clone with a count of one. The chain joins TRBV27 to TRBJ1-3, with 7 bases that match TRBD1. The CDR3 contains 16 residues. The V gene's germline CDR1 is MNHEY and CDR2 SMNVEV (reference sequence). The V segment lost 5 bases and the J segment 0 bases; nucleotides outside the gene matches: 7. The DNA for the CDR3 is TGTGCCAGCAGTCGACAGGGAATTTCCTCTGGAAACACCATATATTTT. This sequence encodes CASSRQGISSGNTIYF.

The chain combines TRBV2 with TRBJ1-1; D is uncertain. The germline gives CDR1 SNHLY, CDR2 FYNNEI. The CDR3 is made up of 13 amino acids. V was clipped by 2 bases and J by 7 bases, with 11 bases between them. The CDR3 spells CASSEQWANEAFF. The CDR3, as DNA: TGTGCCAGCAGTGAACAGTGGGCCAATGAAGCTTTCTTT. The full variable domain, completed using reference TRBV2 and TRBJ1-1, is EPEVTQTPSHQVTQMGQEVILRCVPISNHLYFYWYRQILGQKVEFLVSFYNNEISEKSEIFDDQFSVERPDGSNFTLKIRSTKLEDSAMYFCASSEQWANEAFFGQGTRLTVV.